These T cell receptor beta chains were read from a single sample in a study of shared clonotypes between healthy human individuals. The assay was immunoSEQ multiplex PCR, and TCRdb's table has in-frame clones only and misses some. The sample carries hundreds of thousands of clones, about 97% recorded once. Sequenced material: memory CD8+ T cells sorted from blood. The receptor source for this set is a young man in good health. Each CDR3 is given with its conserved first and last residue. D genes are given only for firm matches. Rows give clone size only sometimes, using once, few, many, or a class for an expanded clone.

TRBV6-6	NA	TRBJ2-4	NA	CASTTLQGLGGLYF	TGTGCCAGCACCACCCTACAGGGCCTGGGTGGTTTGTACTTC
TRBV6-6	NA	TRBJ1-4	NA	CASSYSVNEKLFF	TGTGCCAGCAGTTACTCCGTTAATGAAAAACTGTTTTTT
TRBV2	NA	TRBJ1-2	TRBD1	CASSEALRTGGAKGYTF	TGTGCCAGCAGTGAAGCGCTGAGGACAGGGGGCGCAAAAGGCTACACCTTC
TRBV5-1	NA	TRBJ2-6	NA	CASSHSGAPFSGANVLTF	TGCGCCAGCAGCCATTCAGGGGCCCCGTTCTCTGGGGCCAACGTCCTGACTTTC
TRBV27	NA	TRBJ2-7	TRBD2	CASSYMGLAGGLYEQYF	TGTGCCAGCAGTTACATGGGACTAGCGGGAGGCCTCTACGAGCAGTACTTC
TRBV30	NA	TRBJ2-1	TRBD2	CAWSHSGQKYYNEQFF	TGTGCCTGGAGCCATAGCGGGCAGAAGTACTACAATGAGCAGTTCTTC
TRBV10-2	NA	TRBJ1-5	TRBD1	CASRGGQGANQPQHF	TGCGCCAGCAGAGGTGGACAGGGGGCTAATCAGCCCCAGCATTTT
TRBV10-3	NA	TRBJ1-1	TRBD1	CAISESSPTGAYTEAFF	TGTGCCATCAGTGAGTCGAGCCCGACAGGGGCCTACACTGAAGCTTTCTTT
TRBV15	NA	TRBJ2-3	TRBD2	CATSSRLAGVGTDTQYF	TGTGCCACCAGCAGTAGACTAGCGGGAGTAGGCACAGATACGCAGTATTTT
TRBV6-4	NA	TRBJ2-7	NA	CASSDSKREGEGHEQYF	TGTGCCAGCAGTGACTCGAAAAGAGAAGGCGAGGGGCACGAGCAGTACTTC
TRBV28	NA	TRBJ2-1	NA	CASSGDLGWQFF	TGTGCCAGCAGTGGGGACTTGGGCTGGCAGTTCTTC
TRBV6-5	NA	TRBJ2-2	NA	CASSNWGNTGELFF	TGTGCCAGCAGTAATTGGGGGAACACCGGGGAGCTGTTTTTT
TRBV30	NA	TRBJ2-1	NA	CAWSRDSLLDNEQFF	TGTGCCTGGAGTCGGGACTCTCTCCTTGACAATGAGCAGTTCTTC
TRBV19	NA	TRBJ2-7	NA	CASSISTGGYEQYF	TGTGCCAGTAGTATATCGACAGGAGGCTACGAGCAGTACTTC
TRBV4-1	NA	TRBJ2-3	NA	CASSLTSIADTQYF	TGCGCCAGCAGCTTAACTAGTATCGCAGATACGCAGTATTTT
TRBV7-2	NA	TRBJ1-2	NA	CASSLDGTIKYGYTF	TGTGCCAGCAGCTTAGACGGGACGATTAAATATGGCTACACCTTC
TRBV28	NA	TRBJ1-5	TRBD1	CASSFLGQGRDQPQHF	TGTGCCAGCAGTTTCTTGGGACAGGGGAGGGATCAGCCCCAGCATTTT
TRBV2	once	TRBJ2-7	NA	CASSVRQSSYEQYF	TGTGCCAGCAGTGTGCGACAGAGCTCCTACGAGCAGTACTTC
TRBV29-1	NA	TRBJ2-7	NA	CSVIPRDVGYEQYF	TGCAGCGTTATACCCCGGGACGTCGGCTACGAGCAGTACTTC
TRBV29-1	NA	TRBJ1-1	NA	CSVRGITEAFF	TGCAGCGTTCGGGGAATAACTGAAGCTTTCTTT
TRBV27	NA	TRBJ2-1	TRBD2	CASSLTSGRGVNEQFF	TGTGCCAGCAGTTTGACTAGCGGGAGGGGCGTCAATGAGCAGTTCTTC
TRBV11-2	NA	TRBJ2-7	NA	CASSLGLVGEQYF	TGTGCCAGCAGCTTAGGTCTAGTGGGCGAGCAGTACTTC
TRBV6-1	NA	TRBJ2-2	TRBD1	CASSATGEGELFF	TGTGCCAGCAGTGCGACAGGGGAAGGGGAGCTGTTTTTT
TRBV10-1	NA	TRBJ2-5	NA	CASSAVRQETQYF	TGCGCCAGCAGTGCGGTCAGGCAAGAGACCCAGTACTTC
TRBV5-6	NA	TRBJ1-2	NA	CASSLSGREETRGYTF	TGTGCCAGCAGCTTGTCGGGACGCGAAGAGACGAGAGGCTACACCTTC
TRBV16	NA	TRBJ2-7	TRBD1	CASSQSGFGTGVYEQYF	TGTGCCAGCAGCCAATCTGGTTTTGGGACAGGGGTATACGAGCAGTACTTC
TRBV7-9	NA	TRBJ2-5	TRBD1	CASSFGTAKQETQYF	TGTGCCAGCAGTTTTGGGACAGCTAAACAAGAGACCCAGTACTTC
TRBV10-3	NA	TRBJ2-1	TRBD2	CAISESASGTYNEQFF	TGTGCCATCAGTGAGTCTGCTAGCGGAACCTACAATGAGCAGTTCTTC
TRBV18	NA	TRBJ2-5	NA	CASSILRTDKETQYF	TGTGCCAGCTCAATACTCCGGACGGATAAAGAGACCCAGTACTTC
TRBV30	NA	TRBJ1-2	NA	CAWRGYGYTF	TGTGCCTGGAGGGGATATGGCTACACCTTC
TRBV25-1	few	TRBJ1-3	NA	CASSDRGGNTIYF	TGTGCCAGCAGTGACAGGGGTGGAAACACCATATATTTT
TRBV10-3	few	TRBJ2-5	TRBD1	CAISEDDRVAQYF	TGTGCCATCAGTGAGGACGACAGGGTCGCCCAGTACTTC
TRBV5-4	once	TRBJ2-6	NA	CASTRSSGANVLTF	TGTGCCAGCACCCGTAGCTCTGGGGCCAACGTCCTGACTTTC
TRBV7-3	NA	TRBJ1-2	NA	CASSLVGGNSGGYTF	TGTGCCAGCAGCTTAGTGGGCGGGAATTCGGGAGGCTACACCTTC
TRBV7-7	NA	TRBJ2-3	TRBD1	CASTPGQGTDTQYF	TGTGCTAGCACTCCAGGACAGGGCACAGATACGCAGTATTTT
TRBV5-1	NA	TRBJ1-4	NA	CASSLSMFNEKLFF	TGCGCCAGCAGCTTGAGCATGTTTAATGAAAAACTGTTTTTT
TRBV16	NA	TRBJ2-2	NA	CASSQSGSTGELFF	TGTGCCAGCAGCCAATCTGGTAGCACCGGGGAGCTGTTTTTT
TRBV19	NA	TRBJ2-2	TRBD2	CASSIAGGRGELFF	TGTGCCAGTAGTATAGCGGGAGGACGCGGGGAGCTGTTTTTT